A selection of T cell receptor beta chains follows, all from one sample in a study of cytomegalovirus exposure and HLA in healthy donors. Assay: immunoSEQ multiplex PCR; the TCRdb copy retains only in-frame clones and omits some. This repertoire comprises over 150,000 clones; its ten largest clones make up about 0.74%. Sequenced: PBMCs. These receptor sequences come from a boy under 18 in good health and CMV-seronegative. Each CDR3 is given with its conserved first and last residue. Each record gives: J gene, D gene, V gene, CDR3 protein, CDR3 DNA. A D gene is named only where the DNA matches it firmly.

TRBJ1-2 . TRBV27 CASKVRAATPINYGYTF TGTGCCAGCAAAGTCCGAGCGGCAACACCAATTAACTATGGCTACACCTTC
TRBJ2-3 . TRBV6-1 CASSEAQSRVPDTQYF TGTGCCAGCAGTGAAGCCCAGTCGCGGGTCCCAGATACGCAGTATTTT
TRBJ1-1 . TRBV7-8 CASSLAEGVTEAFF TGTGCCAGCAGCTTAGCGGAGGGAGTCACTGAAGCTTTCTTT
TRBJ2-2 . TRBV11-2 CASSLERQYTGELFF TGTGCCAGCAGCTTAGAGAGGCAGTACACCGGGGAGCTGTTTTTT
TRBJ2-7 TRBD2 TRBV10-2 CASSEFRLAGNYEQYF TGCGCCAGCAGTGAGTTCCGGCTAGCGGGGAACTACGAGCAGTACTTC
TRBJ1-2 TRBD1 TRBV4-1 CASSHGQGARYGYTF TGCGCCAGCAGCCATGGGCAGGGGGCGCGGTATGGCTACACCTTC
TRBJ1-2 TRBD1 TRBV18 CASSPGQGEGYTF TGTGCCAGCTCACCGGGCCAGGGGGAAGGCTACACCTTC
TRBJ1-2 . TRBV5-1 CASSLGLDGKYGYTF TGCGCCAGCAGCTTGGGTCTAGACGGAAAATATGGCTACACCTTC
TRBJ2-3 . TRBV6-4 CASSKRAGGTDTQYF TGTGCCAGCAGCAAGAGGGCAGGGGGCACAGATACGCAGTATTTT
TRBJ2-5 . TRBV20-1 CSGAQETQYF TGCAGTGGAGCGCAAGAGACCCAGTACTTC
TRBJ2-1 TRBD2 TRBV2 CASGLAVVGEQFF TGTGCCAGCGGACTAGCGGTCGTTGGTGAGCAGTTCTTC